Below, 20 T cell receptor beta chains from the same sample are listed, as sequenced in a study of blood T cell repertoires in COVID-19. This table comes from immunoSEQ multiplex PCR, and its TCRdb copy is limited to in-frame clones, with some not included. The sample comprises approximately 300,000 clones, around nine tenths of which are singletons, and more than 3% rests with the top ten. The sample was peripheral blood. These receptors were collected from a woman aged 45-65 years with active or convalescent COVID-19.

V usage is TRBV5-1 and J usage is TRBJ2-3; 8 bases align to TRBD1. The germline V gene has CDR1 SGHRS and CDR2 YFSETQ. The V gene end was trimmed by 4 bases and the J gene end by 4 bases; junction bases not matched to a gene: 8. This CDR3 is 15 amino acids long. For the CDR3, the DNA is TGCGCCAGCAGCCTCGACAGGGGAAGGGCAGATACGCAGTATTTT. Translation gives CASSLDRGRADTQYF. The entire variable domain, with the rest obtained from reference TRBV5-1 and TRBJ2-3, is as follows: KAGVTQTPRYLIKTRGQQVTLSCSPISGHRSVSWYQQTPGQGLQFLFEYFSETQRNKGNFPGRFSGRQFSNSRSEMNVSTLELGDSALYLCASSLDRGRADTQYFGPGTRLTVL.

This clone occurred once. The chain combines TRBV18 with TRBJ1-6, with 9 nucleotides matching TRBD1. The trim removed 2 bases at V and 10 bases at J, leaving 3 bases unmatched. Germline V gene sequence: CDR1 KGHSH, CDR2 LQKENI. The CDR3 has 14 amino acids. The CDR3 spells CASSPGTGGSPLHF. DNA for the CDR3: TGTGCCAGCTCACCAGGAACAGGGGGCTCACCCCTCCACTTT. Filled out from reference TRBV18 and TRBJ1-6, the complete variable domain reads NAGVMQNPRHLVRRRGQEARLRCSPMKGHSHVYWYRQLPEEGLKFMVYLQKENIIDESGMPKERFSAEFPKEGPSILRIQQVVRGDSAAYFCASSPGTGGSPLHFGNGTRLTVT.

CDR3 region: CASSSPLDRVGDRIFF. DNA for the CDR3: TGCGCCAGCAGCTCCCCCCTAGACAGGGTAGGAGATCGAATTTTCTTT. The rearrangement links TRBV5-1 to TRBJ1-1; 7 nucleotides match TRBD1. The CDR3 contains 16 residues. The V and J ends lost 3 bases and 13 bases, in that order; junction bases with no gene match: 21. Germline V gene lookup returns CDR1 SGHRS and CDR2 YFSETQ.

The CDR3 here is CASSEHPSRNNEQFF. Here the CDR3 DNA reads TGTGCCAGCAGTGAACACCCTAGCAGGAACAATGAGCAGTTCTTC. The rearrangement joins TRBV6-1 to TRBJ2-1; a weak D match, TRBD2 (5 bases). Trimming took off 2 bases at V and 5 bases at J, with 13 bases between the two ends. Looked up from germline, CDR1 is MNHNS and CDR2 is SASEGT. The CDR3 has 15 residues.

This clone was seen just once. V and J are TRBV7-3 and TRBJ1-5; 7 bases map to TRBD1. Germline values: CDR1 SGHTA, CDR2 FQGTGA. This CDR3 comprises 18 residues. J lost 4 bases, V lost 4 bases, and 16 bases had no gene match. CDR3 sequence (DNA): TGTGCCAGCAGCTCCTACCCTCGTGGCTCAGGGGGAAATCAGCCCCAGCATTTT. It encodes CASSSYPRGSGGNQPQHF.

The chain has TRBV27 and TRBJ2-4; unclear D gene. CDR3 length equals 13 residues. Trimming pared 5 bases from V and 5 bases from J, leaving 10 bases between. The V gene's germline CDR1 is MNHEY and CDR2 SMNVEV (reference sequence). In DNA form, the CDR3 reads TGTGCCAGCAGTAGTGTAGTTCAAAACATTCAGTACTTC. This codes for CASSSVVQNIQYF.

This chain connects TRBV6-4 to TRBJ1-2; TRBD1 matches 9 bases. Germline V gene sequence: CDR1 MRHNA, CDR2 SNTAGT. This CDR3 has 14 residues. With 3 bases clipped from V and 7 bases from J, the junction kept 6 bases outside the gene matches. This CDR3 is CASSEKTGGIGYTF. The CDR3 coding sequence is TGTGCCAGCAGTGAGAAAACAGGGGGCATTGGCTACACCTTC.

V usage is TRBV5-1 and J usage is TRBJ2-3; 9 bases are a match to TRBD1. The CDR3 sequence is 14 residues long. Trimming at V came to 7 bases and at J to 4 bases, leaving 7 bases not matched to a gene. Germline CDR1 and CDR2: SGHRS and YFSETQ. CDR3 DNA: TGCGCCAGCGGATCACAGGGGGCTTCAGATACGCAGTATTTT. Translation: CASGSQGASDTQYF.

This clone showed up just a few times. V and J are TRBV18 and TRBJ2-5; D not resolved. The CDR3 has 12 residues. CDR1 and CDR2 (germline): KGHSH, LQKENI. Trimming shortened V by 3 bases and J by 5 bases, and 7 bases separated the two germline ends. The chain's CDR3 is CASSPLKETQYF. In nucleotides, the CDR3 is TGTGCCAGCTCACCTCTAAAGGAGACCCAGTACTTC.

This rearrangement joins TRBV9 to TRBJ2-2; 7 bases fit TRBD2. V was clipped by 0 bases and J by 3 bases; unmatched bases: 8. The V gene's germline CDR1 is SGDLS and CDR2 YYNGEE. CDR3 length: 17 residues. CDR3 coding DNA: TGTGCCAGCAGCGTAGGGAGTAGCGGGCCATACACCGGGGAGCTGTTTTTT. This translates into CASSVGSSGPYTGELFF.

The chain carries TRBV5-1 and TRBJ2-7, with D possibly being TRBD2 (5 bases). The V and J ends lost 3 bases and 1 base respectively, with 8 bases between them. The CDR3 consists of 13 residues. Germline V gene lookup returns CDR1 SGHRS and CDR2 YFSETQ. The CDR3 nucleotides read TGCGCCAGCAGCTGGGAGAGTTCCTACGAGCAGTACTTC. As protein: CASSWESSYEQYF. The complete variable domain, with remaining parts taken from reference TRBV5-1 and TRBJ2-7, reads KAGVTQTPRYLIKTRGQQVTLSCSPISGHRSVSWYQQTPGQGLQFLFEYFSETQRNKGNFPGRFSGRQFSNSRSEMNVSTLELGDSALYLCASSWESSYEQYFGPGTRLTVT.

The J gene is TRBJ1-1, the V gene TRBV18; weak D call: TRBD1 (5 bases). CDR1 is KGHSH and CDR2 is LQKENI in the germline V gene. The CDR3 contains 15 residues. Trimming removed 6 bases from V and 6 bases from J, with 20 bases in between. The CDR3 sequence is CASSMRRGALAEAFF. The DNA of the CDR3 is TGTGCCAGCTCCATGCGGAGGGGCGCGCTGGCTGAAGCTTTCTTT.

V and J are TRBV4-1 and TRBJ2-7; D may be TRBD1 (5 bases). V was cut by 2 bases and J by 2 bases, with 10 bases left in between. Per the germline V gene, CDR1 is MGHRA and CDR2 is YSYEKL. The CDR3 totals 14 residues. CDR3 loop: CASSQNQGPYEQYF. Here the CDR3 DNA reads TGCGCCAGCAGCCAAAATCAGGGTCCCTACGAGCAGTACTTC.

The chain recombines TRBV6-5 with TRBJ2-7; possibly TRBD1 for D (6 bases). The germline V and J ends were trimmed by 4 bases and 9 bases, with 16 bases remaining between them. The CDR3 has 13 amino acids. CDR1 is MNHEY and CDR2 is SVGAGI in the germline V gene. The CDR3 region has the DNA TGTGCCAGCAGTTCTGGCATTGGGGGCTGGCAGTACTTC. Amino acid sequence: CASSSGIGGWQYF.

This clone was observed a handful of times. The rearrangement uses TRBV6-5 and TRBJ1-1, with D tentatively TRBD1 (5 bases). Germline V gene lookup returns CDR1 MNHEY and CDR2 SVGAGI. Trimming cost V 6 bases and J 5 bases, with 19 bases left between them. The CDR3 is 15 residues long. CDR3 loop: CASSLGEGFRTEAFF. In nucleotides, the CDR3 is TGTGCCAGCAGCCTCGGGGAGGGGTTTCGGACTGAAGCTTTCTTT.

This chain's CDR3 is CATSPDTKETQYF. CDR3 DNA: TGTGCCACCAGCCCGGACACAAAAGAGACCCAGTACTTC. The chain couples TRBV24-1 to TRBJ2-5, with D possibly TRBD1 on 5 matching bases. Germline values: CDR1 KGHDR, CDR2 SFDVKD. The V gene lost 7 bases and the J gene lost 3 bases, with 11 bases spanning the gap. The CDR3 totals 13 residues.

The rearrangement uses TRBV27 and TRBJ1-2; 8 nucleotides line up with TRBD1. The CDR3 has 14 residues. Germline values: CDR1 MNHEY, CDR2 SMNVEV (reference sequence). J gave up 4 bases and V 3 bases, and 4 bases lay outside the gene matches. The CDR3 reads CASSLRQGTYGYTF. In nucleotides, the CDR3 is TGTGCCAGCAGTTTGAGACAGGGGACCTATGGCTACACCTTC.

The chain couples TRBV7-2 to TRBJ1-2, with D unresolved. Per germline, CDR1 SGHTA and CDR2 FQGNSA. V was trimmed by 5 bases and J by 1 base, leaving 5 bases between them. The CDR3 consists of 12 residues. The CDR3 nucleotides are TGTGCCAGCAGCCCCAATAACTATGGCTACACCTTC. The encoded protein is CASSPNNYGYTF.

The rearrangement joins TRBV5-1 to TRBJ1-2; D perhaps matches TRBD1 (6 bases). The CDR3 is made up of 14 amino acids. V was cut by 4 bases and J by 7 bases, with 17 bases left in between. Germline V lookup: CDR1 SGHRS, CDR2 YFSETQ. The CDR3 loop reads CASSPSGESSGYTF. The CDR3 bases are TGCGCCAGCAGCCCTTCAGGGGAAAGCTCTGGCTACACCTTC. Together with reference TRBV5-1 and TRBJ1-2, the CDR3 gives the full variable domain: KAGVTQTPRYLIKTRGQQVTLSCSPISGHRSVSWYQQTPGQGLQFLFEYFSETQRNKGNFPGRFSGRQFSNSRSEMNVSTLELGDSALYLCASSPSGESSGYTFGSGTRLTVV.

This clone has only a few counts. V is TRBV24-1 and J is TRBJ2-7; 9 nucleotides align to TRBD1. Germline V gene sequence: CDR1 KGHDR, CDR2 SFDVKD. The J segment lost 4 bases and the V segment lost 4 bases, leaving 16 bases of the junction unmatched. CDR3 size: 18 residues. The CDR3 DNA is TGTGCCACCAGTGACTCGGATGGACCGGGACAGGGAAGGTACGAGCAGTACTTC. Its translation is CATSDSDGPGQGRYEQYF.